These 30 T cell receptor beta chains originate from one sample sequenced in a study of blood T cells in healthy people across ages. A second PCR of 7 to 11 cycles used a sample-barcoded 5' primer and a J-beta primer mix. TCRdb recomputed calls from the 5' RACE reads with MiXCR, one row per CDR3 protein. The data contain 1.5 million to 2 million distinct CDR3 sequences, roughly 52% of them singletons. The sequencing input was blood. The receptors shown here come from a woman aged 40 to 50 in good health.

In its sample, this clonotype was seen a few times. V gene TRBV4-1 combines with J gene TRBJ2-4, with D possibly being TRBD2 (5 bases). This CDR3 is built from 17 residues. Per the germline V gene, CDR1 is MGHRA and CDR2 is YSYEKL. V was clipped by 0 bases and J by 1 base, with 13 bases between them. The CDR3 loop is CASSQDRNRGAKNIQYF. The CDR3 coding sequence is TGCGCCAGCAGCCAAGATAGGAACAGAGGGGCCAAAAACATTCAGTACTTC.

V usage is TRBV7-2 and J usage is TRBJ1-4; no clear D. The CDR3 spans 15 residues. Germline CDR1 SGHTA, CDR2 FQGNSA. V lost 1 base and J 3 bases, leaving 9 bases between the germline ends. The CDR3 protein is CASSLGSSSNEKLFF. CDR3 in DNA: TGTGCCAGCAGCTTAGGGAGCTCGTCTAATGAAAAACTGTTTTTT.

This clonotype was counted between two and nine times. The J gene is TRBJ2-3, the V gene TRBV4-1; the match to TRBD2 covers 7 bases. The CDR3 contains 17 residues. The ends lost 6 bases at V and 0 bases at J; junction bases unmatched: 12. Per germline, CDR1 MGHRA and CDR2 YSYEKL. The CDR3 DNA sequence: TGCGCCAGCAGTTTCTACGGGGGGAACCCTAGCACAGATACGCAGTATTTT. It translates to CASSFYGGNPSTDTQYF.

The chain couples TRBV24-1 to TRBJ2-7, with 7 bases fitting TRBD1. The CDR3 runs 14 residues. Germline values: CDR1 KGHDR, CDR2 SFDVKD. The junction had 4 bases not matched to a gene; V was cut back by 3 bases and J by 3 bases. Here the CDR3 DNA reads TGTGCCACCAGTGATGGACAGGTCAACTACGAGCAGTACTTC. Translating gives CATSDGQVNYEQYF.

As to this clonotype: Sequence at one end of the junction differs from germline and may be a read error. The V and J genes are TRBV29-1 and TRBJ2-1; 7 bases map to TRBD1. In germline, CDR1 is SQVTM, CDR2 ANQGSEA. The CDR3 consists of 11 residues. The CDR3 DNA sequence: TGCGGCGTCACCTCAGGGGGTGAGCAGTTCTTC. Its translation is CGVTSGGEQFF.

The gene calls are TRBV20-1 and TRBJ1-1; 7 bases line up with TRBD1. This CDR3 region has 14 residues. Trimming took 3 bases from V and 7 from J; bases not matched to a gene: 11. Germline CDR1 and CDR2: DFQATT and SNEGSKA (reference sequence). CDR3: CSARYPPGQREAFF. The CDR3 DNA reads TGCAGTGCTAGGTACCCTCCGGGACAGCGTGAAGCTTTCTTT.

The rearrangement joins TRBV7-2 to TRBJ2-3; TRBD2 is a possible D gene (6 bases). CDR3 length: 14 residues. Germline values: CDR1 SGHTA, CDR2 FQGNSA. V lost 4 bases and J 2 bases, leaving 10 bases between the germline ends. CDR3 sequence (DNA): TGTGCCAGCAGCTCCCGGGAGCTCACAGATACGCAGTATTTT. Amino acid sequence: CASSSRELTDTQYF.

In nucleotides, the CDR3 is TGCAGTGCCCGTCCGGGACAGGGGCCTGAAAAACTGTTTTTT. It translates to CSARPGQGPEKLFF. The chain couples TRBV20-1 to TRBJ1-4; TRBD1 matches 10 bases. This CDR3 has 14 residues. Germline CDR1 and CDR2: DFQATT and SNEGSKA (reference sequence). With 6 bases clipped from V and 7 bases from J, the junction kept 8 bases outside the gene matches.

The chain carries TRBV5-1 and TRBJ2-1; no definite D call. V was trimmed by 0 bases and J by 5 bases, leaving 9 bases between them. Per the germline V gene, CDR1 is SGHRS and CDR2 is YFSETQ. There are 14 residues in the CDR3. The DNA for the CDR3 is TGCGCCAGCAGCTTGGGGGCTTTGAACAATGAGCAGTTCTTC. Protein: CASSLGALNNEQFF.

The chain joins TRBV18 to TRBJ2-3, with TRBD2 matching over 11 bases. V was pared by 7 bases and J by 3 bases, with 3 bases of the junction left unmatched. CDR3 length equals 14 residues. Germline V gives CDR1 KGHSH, CDR2 LQKENI. The CDR3 DNA reads as TGTGCCAGCTTCCGACTAGCGGGGACAGATACGCAGTATTTT. Its protein is CASFRLAGTDTQYF.

This clonotype has at least ten counts. The rearrangement uses TRBV6-2 or TRBV6-3 and TRBJ2-7; the D gene is possibly TRBD1 (6 bases). The ends were cut back, 6 bases at V and 0 bases at J, with 9 bases in the middle. The CDR3 spans 13 residues. The V gene's germline CDR1 is MNHEY and CDR2 SVGEGT. CDR3: CASRDSSSYEQYF. The CDR3 DNA reads TGTGCCAGCAGGGACAGCAGCTCCTACGAGCAGTACTTC.

This clonotype was seen only once. The chain uses TRBV19 and TRBJ2-1, with 15 bases identical to TRBD2. This CDR3 is built from 20 residues. CDR1 is LNHDA, CDR2 SQIVND, per germline (reference sequence). Trimming at V came to 4 bases and at J to 7 bases, leaving 17 bases not matched to a gene. DNA for the CDR3: TGTGCCAGTAGTAGCCCCGGACTAGCGGGGGGGCCGTACTCCCGGAATGAGCAGTTCTTC. It codes for CASSSPGLAGGPYSRNEQFF.

This chain joins TRBV15 and TRBJ2-1; no clear D gene. The CDR3 runs to 14 residues. Looked up from germline, CDR1 is LNHNV and CDR2 is YYDKDF (reference sequence). Trimming removed 0 bases at V and 7 bases at J, with 10 bases between. The CDR3: CATSRDFSFNEQFF. In DNA, the CDR3 is TGTGCCACCAGCAGAGACTTCAGTTTTAATGAGCAGTTCTTC.

This clonotype came up a few times. The V gene is TRBV7-6, the J gene TRBJ2-4, with TRBD1 identical over 10 bases. Trimming removed 1 base from V and 13 bases from J; junction bases left unmatched: 4. CDR3 length equals 13 residues. CDR1 and CDR2 (germline): SGHVS, FNYEAQ. The CDR3 DNA follows: TGTGCCAGCAGCTTAGAGGACAGGGGGAAACAGTACTTC. Translated: CASSLEDRGKQYF.

Of note for this clonotype: Just one base apart from a much larger clone, this may be a read error. The genes are TRBV4-2 and TRBJ2-7; D ambiguous. Germline V lookup: CDR1 LGHNA, CDR2 YNFKEQ. This CDR3 has 14 amino acids. The CDR3 here is CASGQMMVRYEQYF. In nucleotides, the CDR3 is TGTGCCAGCGGCCAAATGATGGTACGATACGAGCAGTACTTC.

This chain links TRBV25-1 with TRBJ2-1; perhaps TRBD2 as D (5 bases). Per germline, CDR1 MGHDK and CDR2 SYGVNS. The CDR3 extends over 11 amino acids. V was trimmed by 2 bases and J by 11 bases, leaving 7 bases between them. This CDR3 reads CASSEERQQFF. The DNA for the CDR3 is TGTGCCAGCAGTGAAGAGCGGCAGCAGTTCTTC.

This clonotype was seen once. This chain joins TRBV6-2 or TRBV6-3 and TRBJ2-1, with D unresolved. The V end was cut by 0 bases, the J end by 0 bases, with 9 bases between. This CDR3 has 16 residues. Germline-derived CDR1 and CDR2 are MNHEY and SVGEGT. In DNA form, the CDR3 reads TGTGCCAGCAGTTACTCGTTGTGGGCCTCCTACAATGAGCAGTTCTTC. It yields the protein CASSYSLWASYNEQFF.

J is TRBJ1-1 and V is TRBV4-1, with D perhaps matching TRBD1 (5 bases). Between the trimmed V and J ends, which lost 0 bases and 7 bases, there was a span of 15 bases. CDR1 and CDR2 from the germline V gene are MGHRA and YSYEKL. CDR3 length: 15 amino acids. CDR3 sequence reads: CASSQDLRVVGEAFF. In DNA, the CDR3 is TGCGCCAGCAGCCAAGATCTCAGGGTTGTAGGTGAAGCTTTCTTT.

This clonotype was recorded once. The CDR3 nucleotides are TGTGCCAGCAGCCATCATGACGGGACTAGTGATGGCTACACCTTC. Translating it yields CASSHHDGTSDGYTF. The chain is built from TRBV4-2 and TRBJ1-2; TRBD1 is a possible D gene (5 bases). V lost 3 bases and J lost 6, with 17 bases in between. The CDR3 length is 15 residues. Germline assignment: CDR1 LGHNA and CDR2 YNFKEQ.

This rearrangement joins TRBV4-1 to TRBJ2-7; D might be TRBD2 (6 bases). The length of the CDR3 is 15 residues. V was shortened by 5 bases and J by 5 bases, with 19 bases between the two germline ends. In germline, CDR1 is MGHRA, CDR2 YSYEKL. For the CDR3, the DNA is TGCGCCAGCAGCGCGAGACAGACTAGGTTAGACGAGCAGTACTTC. The encoded protein is CASSARQTRLDEQYF.

In DNA form, the CDR3 reads TGCGCCAGCAGCTGGACGGCTAGCGGGGGTACCTACAATGAGCAGTTCTTC. Translation: CASSWTASGGTYNEQFF. This chain connects TRBV5-1 to TRBJ2-1; 10 bases align to TRBD2. The CDR3 contains 17 residues. V was pared by 3 bases and J by 2 bases, with 8 bases of the junction left unmatched. The germline CDR1 and CDR2 sequences are SGHRS and YFSETQ.

This clonotype was recorded a few times. V and J are TRBV7-2 and TRBJ2-3, with no clear D. The CDR3 sequence is 13 residues long. The germline gives CDR1 SGHTA, CDR2 FQGNSA. V lost 5 bases and J lost 2, with 8 bases in between. The CDR3 bases are TGTGCCAGCAGCCACCGGAACACAGATACGCAGTATTTT. It specifies CASSHRNTDTQYF.

In its sample, this clonotype was seen a few times. V usage is TRBV28 and J usage is TRBJ2-4; 7 bases match TRBD1. There are 17 residues in the CDR3. The V and J ends lost 5 bases and 0 bases, in that order; junction bases with no gene match: 10. CDR1 and CDR2 from the germline V gene are MDHEN and SYDVKM. CDR3 protein: CASSLSGGRVAKNIQYF. The CDR3 nucleotides read TGTGCCAGCAGTCTCTCAGGGGGTCGTGTAGCCAAAAACATTCAGTACTTC.

The chain links TRBV29-1 to TRBJ1-2; 8 bases are shared with TRBD1. V was clipped by 5 bases and J by 3 bases; unmatched bases: 2. Per the germline V gene, CDR1 is SQVTM and CDR2 is ANQGSEA. The CDR3 has 12 residues. CDR3 sequence: CSVQGADYGYTF. DNA of the CDR3: TGCAGCGTTCAGGGGGCCGACTATGGCTACACCTTC.

V gene TRBV29-1 combines with J gene TRBJ2-2; no clear D gene. CDR1 is SQVTM and CDR2 is ANQGSEA in the germline V gene. V lost 7 bases, J lost 1 base, and 7 bases lay in between. The CDR3 extends over 12 amino acids. The CDR3: CSAFLNTGELFF. CDR3 coding DNA: TGCAGCGCCTTCTTGAACACCGGGGAGCTGTTTTTT.

This chain joins TRBV25-1 and TRBJ1-6; D perhaps matches TRBD1 (6 bases). This CDR3 has 14 amino acids. V lost 8 bases and J 7 bases, leaving 15 bases between the germline ends. The V gene's germline CDR1 is MGHDK and CDR2 SYGVNS. In DNA form, the CDR3 reads TGTGCCAGCCGAACCCCGGGACAAAATTCACCCCTCCACTTT. It is translated as CASRTPGQNSPLHF.

This clonotype was seen a few times. The genes are TRBV28 and TRBJ1-5; the D gene is possibly TRBD1 (6 bases). The V gene lost 3 bases and the J gene lost 3 bases, with 30 bases spanning the gap. The CDR3 sequence is 21 residues long. The germline gives CDR1 MDHEN, CDR2 SYDVKM. CDR3 coding DNA: TGTGCCAGCAGTTTCGTTTTGACAGGCCGTGGACACATCAGGGACAATCAGCCCCAGCATTTT. Its translation is CASSFVLTGRGHIRDNQPQHF.

This clonotype was seen more than once but under ten times. This sequence joins TRBV5-1 and TRBJ2-1; 10 nucleotides line up with TRBD2. This CDR3 has 14 residues. The V segment lost 0 bases and the J segment 7 bases; nucleotides outside the gene matches: 1. Germline V gives CDR1 SGHRS, CDR2 YFSETQ. CDR3 DNA: TGCGCCAGCAGCTTGGCACTAGCGGGGAATGAGCAGTTCTTC. It is translated as CASSLALAGNEQFF.

This clonotype turned up a few times. The chain uses TRBV6-6 and TRBJ2-1, with D tentatively TRBD1 (6 bases). V was pared by 4 bases and J by 3 bases, with 19 bases between. The V gene's germline CDR1 is MNHNY and CDR2 SVGAGI (reference sequence). The CDR3 totals 17 residues. The CDR3 reads CASSCLLQGRDYNEQFF. The CDR3 DNA sequence: TGTGCCAGCAGTTGCCTATTACAGGGTCGAGACTACAATGAGCAGTTCTTC.

There are a few counts of this clonotype. This rearrangement joins TRBV6-5 to TRBJ2-5; 9 bases are shared with TRBD1. Looked up from germline, CDR1 is MNHEY and CDR2 is SVGAGI. This CDR3 has 14 amino acids. V was pared by 1 base and J by 3 bases, with 0 bases of the junction left unmatched. CDR3 in amino acids: CASSYWTGEETQYF. CDR3 sequence (DNA): TGTGCCAGCAGTTACTGGACAGGGGAAGAGACCCAGTACTTC.